A selection of T cell receptor beta chains follows, all from one sample in a study of blood T cell repertoires in COVID-19. Sequenced by immunoSEQ multiplex PCR; TCRdb stores in-frame clones only, minus some. The sample lists some 250,000 clones, 87% seen once, with 7.2% in the top ten. Sequenced sample: peripheral blood. All receptors derive from a man aged 55 to 70 who had recovered from COVID-19. Both conserved end residues are part of each CDR3. The D gene is left open where the match is weak.

D: -; V: TRBV5-1; J: TRBJ1-4; CDR3: CASSLDRNEKLFF; DNA: TGCGCCAGCAGCTTGGACAGGAATGAAAAACTGTTTTTT
D: TRBD1; V: TRBV12-3/TRBV12-4; J: TRBJ1-2; CDR3: CASGTGRIYGYTF; DNA: TGTGCCAGTGGGACAGGGCGAATCTATGGCTACACCTTC
D: -; V: TRBV5-1; J: TRBJ2-3; CDR3: CASSLLGPTDTQYF; DNA: TGCGCCAGCAGCCTCCTGGGCCCGACAGATACGCAGTATTTT
D: TRBD1; V: TRBV11-2; J: TRBJ1-2; CDR3: CASSSRGVGDRTPEGYTF; DNA: TGTGCCAGCAGCTCTAGGGGGGTCGGGGACAGGACGCCCGAAGGCTACACCTTC
D: -; V: TRBV19; J: TRBJ2-2; CDR3: CASSIGGTANTGELFF; DNA: TGTGCCAGTAGTATAGGGGGGACTGCGAACACCGGGGAGCTGTTTTTT
D: TRBD2; V: TRBV9; J: TRBJ2-3; CDR3: CASSGLAGGPGVPPDTQYF; DNA: TGTGCCAGCAGCGGACTAGCGGGGGGGCCCGGGGTTCCCCCAGATACGCAGTATTTT
D: -; V: TRBV2; J: TRBJ1-3; CDR3: CASSGEAGNTIYF; DNA: TGTGCCAGCAGCGGGGAGGCGGGAAACACCATATATTTT
D: TRBD2; V: TRBV9; J: TRBJ2-3; CDR3: CASSVDGGHAGGTDTQYF; DNA: TGTGCCAGCAGCGTAGACGGTGGGCATGCGGGGGGCACAGATACGCAGTATTTT
D: -; V: TRBV19; J: TRBJ2-5; CDR3: CASGPAGQETQYF; DNA: TGTGCCAGCGGCCCGGCGGGTCAAGAGACCCAGTACTTC
D: -; V: TRBV27; J: TRBJ1-6; CDR3: CASTRDNVNSPLHF; DNA: TGTGCCAGCACCCGGGACAACGTGAATTCACCCCTCCACTTT
D: -; V: TRBV20-1; J: TRBJ2-3; CDR3: CSARAGDTQYF; DNA: TGCAGTGCTAGAGCGGGAGATACGCAGTATTTT
D: -; V: TRBV2; J: TRBJ2-1; CDR3: CASSEGGGQFF; DNA: TGTGCCAGCAGTGAAGGGGGAGGGCAGTTCTTC
D: -; V: TRBV4-1; J: TRBJ1-5; CDR3: CASSQVLGNQPQHF; DNA: TGCGCCAGCAGCCAAGTTTTAGGCAATCAGCCCCAGCATTTT
D: TRBD2; V: TRBV6-6; J: TRBJ2-1; CDR3: CASSGSGGAYNEQFF; DNA: TGTGCCAGCAGTGGTAGCGGGGGAGCTTACAATGAGCAGTTCTTC
D: -; V: TRBV27; J: TRBJ1-1; CDR3: CASKEGALNTEAFF; DNA: TGTGCCAGCAAAGAAGGAGCATTGAACACTGAAGCTTTCTTT